This T cell receptor (beta chain) was sequenced for a study of cytomegalovirus exposure and HLA in healthy donors. Study information: The roughly 110 validation repertoires were reported in a later analysis to have been generated on the same platform as the roughly 630 first-cohort repertoires. General study points: In a later analysis, first-cohort TCR clusters were found to tend to co-occur in the 130 or so validation repertoires. As was reported, the classifier diagnosed cytomegalovirus status with high specificity and sensitivity. The authors listed 150 to 200 TCR beta chains as cytomegalovirus-associated.

Per germline, CDR1 SGHDN and CDR2 FVKESK. V was shortened by 0 bases and J by 6 bases, with 6 bases between the two germline ends. The CDR3 runs 14 residues. Assay: immunoSEQ multiplex PCR; the TCRdb copy retains only in-frame clones and omits some. The repertoire has over 150,000 clones, more than 70% of them found once; the top ten carry over 2%. Turning to this clone: What it binds is unknown.

The chain uses TRBV14 and TRBJ1-6, with D unclear. The clonotype was recovered from a human donor in good health. The sample was PBMCs. The CDR3 loop reads CASSQDIANSPLHF. The CDR3 DNA reads as TGTGCCAGCAGCCAAGATATAGCTAATTCACCCCTCCACTTT.